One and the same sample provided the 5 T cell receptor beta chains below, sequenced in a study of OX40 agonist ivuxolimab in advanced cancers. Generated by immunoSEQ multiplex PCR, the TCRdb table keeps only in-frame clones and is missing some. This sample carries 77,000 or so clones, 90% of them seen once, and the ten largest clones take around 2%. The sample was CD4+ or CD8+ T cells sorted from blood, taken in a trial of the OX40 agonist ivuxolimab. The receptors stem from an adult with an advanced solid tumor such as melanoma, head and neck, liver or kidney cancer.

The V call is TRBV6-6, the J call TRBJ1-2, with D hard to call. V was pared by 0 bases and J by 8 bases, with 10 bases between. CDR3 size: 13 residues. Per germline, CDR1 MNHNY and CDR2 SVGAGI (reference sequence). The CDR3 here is CASSYSMWEGYTF. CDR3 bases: TGTGCCAGCAGTTACTCGATGTGGGAAGGCTACACCTTC.

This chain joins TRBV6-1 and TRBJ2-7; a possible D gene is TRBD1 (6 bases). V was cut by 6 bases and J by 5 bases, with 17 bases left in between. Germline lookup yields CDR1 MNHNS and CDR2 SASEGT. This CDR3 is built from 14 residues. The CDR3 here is CASRKQGGGNEQYF. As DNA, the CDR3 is TGTGCCAGCAGAAAACAGGGTGGAGGAAACGAGCAGTACTTC.

The CDR3 coding sequence is TGTGCCAGCAGCTTAGGTCCGAGCGGGAGAACAGATACGCAGTATTTT. This encodes CASSLGPSGRTDTQYF. The chain employs TRBV7-2 and TRBJ2-3; 8 bases fit TRBD2. V was clipped by 1 base and J by 3 bases; unmatched bases: 6. CDR1 and CDR2 from the germline V gene are SGHTA and FQGNSA. The CDR3 is 16 residues long.

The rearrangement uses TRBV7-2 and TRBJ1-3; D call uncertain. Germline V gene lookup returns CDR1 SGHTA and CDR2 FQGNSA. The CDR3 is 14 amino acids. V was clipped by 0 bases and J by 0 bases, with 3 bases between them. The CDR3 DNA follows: TGTGCCAGCAGCTTAGCGCGCTCTGGAAACACCATATATTTT. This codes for CASSLARSGNTIYF.

The CDR3 region has the DNA TGTGCCAGTAGTATTGCTGGGGTTCAGCCCCAGCATTTT. It yields the protein CASSIAGVQPQHF. This chain connects TRBV19 to TRBJ1-5; D is unresolved. Germline lookup yields CDR1 LNHDA and CDR2 SQIVND (reference sequence). Trimming stripped 3 bases from V and 6 bases from J, with 9 bases between. The CDR3 covers 13 residues.